The rows below give T cell receptor beta chains drawn from one sample of a study of shared clonotypes between healthy human individuals. Assay: immunoSEQ multiplex PCR; the TCRdb copy retains only in-frame clones and omits some. The table lists fewer than 1 million clones, around 96% of them singletons. Sequencing was performed on naive CD8+ T cells sorted from blood. These receptors were obtained from a man aged 25-40 years in good health. Both conserved end residues are part of each CDR3. The D gene is left open where the match is weak. Size tells how often a clone was seen (once, few, many) or the class of an expanded clone, and some rows leave it out.

clone_size: -; v_call: TRBV11-2; d_call: -; j_call: TRBJ2-1; cdr3_length: 13; cdr3_aa: CASNRGRSNEQFF; cdr3_nt: TGTGCCAGCAACAGAGGGAGGAGCAATGAGCAGTTCTTC
clone_size: -; v_call: TRBV7-8; d_call: TRBD2; j_call: TRBJ2-2; cdr3_length: 18; cdr3_aa: CASSLARTSGRGTGELFF; cdr3_nt: TGTGCCAGCAGCTTAGCGAGGACTAGCGGGAGGGGCACCGGGGAGCTGTTTTTT
clone_size: -; v_call: TRBV5-6; d_call: -; j_call: TRBJ2-3; cdr3_length: 13; cdr3_aa: CASSFPSTDTQYF; cdr3_nt: TGTGCCAGCAGCTTTCCTAGCACAGATACGCAGTATTTT
clone_size: once; v_call: TRBV7-6; d_call: -; j_call: TRBJ1-1; cdr3_length: 14; cdr3_aa: CASSRGGEDTEAFF; cdr3_nt: TGTGCCAGCAGCCGGGGGGGCGAGGACACTGAAGCTTTCTTT
clone_size: -; v_call: TRBV7-2; d_call: TRBD1; j_call: TRBJ2-7; cdr3_length: 16; cdr3_aa: CASSPGFGTGDYEQYF; cdr3_nt: TGTGCCAGCAGCCCTGGCTTTGGGACAGGTGATTACGAGCAGTACTTC
clone_size: -; v_call: TRBV7-3; d_call: -; j_call: TRBJ2-1; cdr3_length: 11; cdr3_aa: CASSLSNEQFF; cdr3_nt: TGTGCCAGCAGCTTAAGCAATGAGCAGTTCTTC
clone_size: -; v_call: TRBV10-3; d_call: TRBD1; j_call: TRBJ2-7; cdr3_length: 14; cdr3_aa: CAISGQGDPYEQYF; cdr3_nt: TGTGCCATCAGTGGGCAGGGGGATCCCTACGAGCAGTACTTC
clone_size: -; v_call: TRBV27; d_call: TRBD2; j_call: TRBJ2-1; cdr3_length: 15; cdr3_aa: CASSLSGGGRNEQFF; cdr3_nt: TGTGCCAGCAGTTTAAGCGGCGGGGGGAGAAATGAGCAGTTCTTC
clone_size: once; v_call: TRBV7-8; d_call: -; j_call: TRBJ2-5; cdr3_length: 11; cdr3_aa: CASLRYETQYF; cdr3_nt: TGTGCCAGCCTTAGATATGAGACCCAGTACTTC
clone_size: -; v_call: TRBV6-5; d_call: -; j_call: TRBJ2-1; cdr3_length: 14; cdr3_aa: CASYSGIPRDEQFF; cdr3_nt: TGTGCCAGCTACTCCGGGATCCCGAGGGATGAGCAGTTCTTC
clone_size: -; v_call: TRBV19; d_call: TRBD1; j_call: TRBJ2-2; cdr3_length: 14; cdr3_aa: CASTNRGATGELFF; cdr3_nt: TGTGCCAGTACCAACAGGGGAGCGACCGGGGAGCTGTTTTTT
clone_size: -; v_call: TRBV7-9; d_call: TRBD2; j_call: TRBJ2-3; cdr3_length: 15; cdr3_aa: CASSPPRELVDTQYF; cdr3_nt: TGTGCCAGCAGCCCCCCGCGGGAGCTGGTAGATACGCAGTATTTT
clone_size: -; v_call: TRBV28; d_call: -; j_call: TRBJ2-3; cdr3_length: 17; cdr3_aa: CASSFRSRAGGTDTQYF; cdr3_nt: TGTGCCAGCAGTTTTCGGTCGAGGGCAGGGGGCACAGATACGCAGTATTTT
clone_size: once; v_call: TRBV10-3; d_call: TRBD1; j_call: TRBJ1-1; cdr3_length: 14; cdr3_aa: CAISAGQGASEAFF; cdr3_nt: TGTGCCATCAGTGCGGGACAGGGGGCAAGTGAAGCTTTCTTT
clone_size: -; v_call: TRBV29-1; d_call: -; j_call: TRBJ1-2; cdr3_length: 9; cdr3_aa: CSASPDYTF; cdr3_nt: TGCAGCGCCTCTCCTGACTACACCTTC
clone_size: -; v_call: TRBV7-8; d_call: TRBD2; j_call: TRBJ2-7; cdr3_length: 16; cdr3_aa: CASSLGTSGSFYEQYF; cdr3_nt: TGTGCCAGCAGCTTAGGGACTAGCGGGAGTTTCTACGAGCAGTACTTC
clone_size: -; v_call: TRBV7-6; d_call: TRBD2; j_call: TRBJ2-2; cdr3_length: 19; cdr3_aa: CASSLIPNGLAGADGELFF; cdr3_nt: TGTGCCAGCAGCTTAATCCCGAATGGGCTAGCGGGAGCAGACGGGGAGCTGTTTTTT
clone_size: few; v_call: TRBV15; d_call: TRBD2; j_call: TRBJ2-2; cdr3_length: 14; cdr3_aa: CATASGANTGELFF; cdr3_nt: TGTGCCACCGCTAGCGGAGCGAACACCGGGGAGCTGTTTTTT
clone_size: once; v_call: TRBV4-2; d_call: -; j_call: TRBJ2-5; cdr3_length: 14; cdr3_aa: CASSNRGSPETQYF; cdr3_nt: TGTGCCAGCAGCAATCGGGGGAGCCCAGAGACCCAGTACTTC
clone_size: few; v_call: TRBV21-1; d_call: -; j_call: TRBJ2-7; cdr3_length: 16; cdr3_aa: CASSCTLQALSYEQYF; cdr3_nt: TGTGCCAGCAGCTGTACTTTACAGGCCCTCTCCTACGAGCAGTACTTC
clone_size: -; v_call: TRBV4-1; d_call: -; j_call: TRBJ1-1; cdr3_length: 14; cdr3_aa: CASSQVAEDTEAFF; cdr3_nt: TGCGCCAGCAGCCAAGTCGCCGAGGACACTGAAGCTTTCTTT
clone_size: -; v_call: TRBV4-1; d_call: TRBD1; j_call: TRBJ2-2; cdr3_length: 15; cdr3_aa: CASSHQGQGAGELFF; cdr3_nt: TGCGCCAGCAGCCACCAGGGACAGGGGGCCGGGGAGCTGTTTTTT
clone_size: -; v_call: TRBV27; d_call: -; j_call: TRBJ2-7; cdr3_length: 14; cdr3_aa: CASSLDGFNYEQYF; cdr3_nt: TGTGCCAGCAGTTTGGACGGGTTCAACTACGAGCAGTACTTC
clone_size: -; v_call: TRBV7-9; d_call: TRBD1; j_call: TRBJ2-1; cdr3_length: 16; cdr3_aa: CASSSSTGGVWNEQFF; cdr3_nt: TGTGCCAGCAGCTCGAGTACAGGGGGCGTTTGGAATGAGCAGTTCTTC
clone_size: -; v_call: TRBV9; d_call: -; j_call: TRBJ2-3; cdr3_length: 14; cdr3_aa: CASSVSGSTDTQYF; cdr3_nt: TGTGCCAGCAGCGTATCCGGCAGCACAGATACGCAGTATTTT
clone_size: -; v_call: TRBV6-1; d_call: -; j_call: TRBJ2-3; cdr3_length: 13; cdr3_aa: CASSERPPDTQYF; cdr3_nt: TGTGCCAGCAGTGAAAGGCCCCCAGATACGCAGTATTTT
clone_size: -; v_call: TRBV9; d_call: TRBD2; j_call: TRBJ2-1; cdr3_length: 15; cdr3_aa: CASSVGLAGGSEQFF; cdr3_nt: TGTGCCAGCAGCGTAGGGCTAGCGGGAGGTTCTGAGCAGTTCTTC
clone_size: -; v_call: TRBV7-8; d_call: -; j_call: TRBJ2-3; cdr3_length: 15; cdr3_aa: CASSSRLGPTDTQYF; cdr3_nt: TGTGCCAGCAGCTCGCGCCTTGGGCCCACAGATACGCAGTATTTT
clone_size: -; v_call: TRBV5-1; d_call: TRBD2; j_call: TRBJ2-1; cdr3_length: 16; cdr3_aa: CASSYNSGGRGNEQFF; cdr3_nt: TGCGCCAGCAGCTATAATAGCGGCGGGAGGGGCAATGAGCAGTTCTTC
clone_size: -; v_call: TRBV5-5; d_call: -; j_call: TRBJ2-5; cdr3_length: 14; cdr3_aa: CASSELQGQETQYF; cdr3_nt: TGTGCCAGCAGCGAACTACAGGGCCAAGAGACCCAGTACTTC
clone_size: -; v_call: TRBV11-3; d_call: -; j_call: TRBJ2-7; cdr3_length: 14; cdr3_aa: CASSPPGRTDEQYF; cdr3_nt: TGTGCCAGCAGCCCTCCGGGGCGGACAGACGAGCAGTACTTC
clone_size: -; v_call: TRBV29-1; d_call: -; j_call: TRBJ2-3; cdr3_length: 17; cdr3_aa: CSVEDLLRDDPTDTQYF; cdr3_nt: TGCAGCGTTGAAGACCTACTCAGGGACGACCCAACAGATACGCAGTATTTT
clone_size: -; v_call: TRBV7-9; d_call: TRBD2; j_call: TRBJ2-1; cdr3_length: 13; cdr3_aa: CASSVSGRPEQFF; cdr3_nt: TGTGCCAGCAGCGTTAGCGGGAGACCGGAGCAGTTCTTC
clone_size: -; v_call: TRBV27; d_call: TRBD1; j_call: TRBJ1-2; cdr3_length: 13; cdr3_aa: CASSGQGDYGYTF; cdr3_nt: TGTGCCAGCAGTGGGCAGGGGGACTATGGCTACACCTTC
clone_size: -; v_call: TRBV10-3; d_call: TRBD2; j_call: TRBJ2-7; cdr3_length: 15; cdr3_aa: CAISRLAGGTVEQYF; cdr3_nt: TGTGCCATCAGTCGTTTAGCGGGAGGTACCGTCGAGCAGTACTTC
clone_size: -; v_call: TRBV7-9; d_call: TRBD2; j_call: TRBJ2-5; cdr3_length: 12; cdr3_aa: CASTSGMETQYF; cdr3_nt: TGTGCCAGCACTAGCGGGATGGAGACCCAGTACTTC
clone_size: -; v_call: TRBV6-6; d_call: -; j_call: TRBJ2-7; cdr3_length: 12; cdr3_aa: CASSQAYYEQYF; cdr3_nt: TGTGCCAGCAGTCAAGCCTACTACGAGCAGTACTTC
clone_size: -; v_call: TRBV27; d_call: -; j_call: TRBJ2-7; cdr3_length: 14; cdr3_aa: CASSLRWGDYEQYF; cdr3_nt: TGTGCCAGCAGTTTAAGGTGGGGCGACTACGAGCAGTACTTC
clone_size: -; v_call: TRBV29-1; d_call: TRBD1; j_call: TRBJ2-7; cdr3_length: 13; cdr3_aa: CSAMTGISYEQYF; cdr3_nt: TGCAGCGCTATGACAGGGATCTCCTACGAGCAGTACTTC
clone_size: -; v_call: TRBV4-1; d_call: -; j_call: TRBJ1-2; cdr3_length: 15; cdr3_aa: CASSQERGLGYGYTF; cdr3_nt: TGCGCCAGCAGTCAAGAACGAGGACTCGGCTATGGCTACACCTTC
clone_size: -; v_call: TRBV5-5; d_call: TRBD2; j_call: TRBJ2-1; cdr3_length: 14; cdr3_aa: CASSPGTSGARGFF; cdr3_nt: TGTGCCAGCAGCCCGGGGACTAGCGGGGCAAGGGGGTTCTTC
clone_size: -; v_call: TRBV4-3; d_call: -; j_call: TRBJ1-2; cdr3_length: 15; cdr3_aa: CASSQDQGENYGYTF; cdr3_nt: TGCGCCAGCAGCCAAGATCAAGGAGAAAACTATGGCTACACCTTC
clone_size: -; v_call: TRBV7-9; d_call: TRBD1; j_call: TRBJ1-1; cdr3_length: 15; cdr3_aa: CASSPFGTGNTEAFF; cdr3_nt: TGTGCCAGCAGCCCCTTTGGGACAGGGAACACTGAAGCTTTCTTT
clone_size: once; v_call: TRBV7-9; d_call: -; j_call: TRBJ1-2; cdr3_length: 15; cdr3_aa: CASSLGIALHYGYTF; cdr3_nt: TGTGCCAGCAGCTTAGGGATAGCTCTTCACTATGGCTACACCTTC
clone_size: -; v_call: TRBV5-5; d_call: -; j_call: TRBJ2-7; cdr3_length: 11; cdr3_aa: CASSMSYEQYF; cdr3_nt: TGTGCCAGCAGTATGAGCTACGAGCAGTACTTC
clone_size: -; v_call: TRBV11-2; d_call: -; j_call: TRBJ2-2; cdr3_length: 16; cdr3_aa: CASSSRDSGNTGELFF; cdr3_nt: TGTGCCAGCAGCTCCCGGGATAGCGGGAACACCGGGGAGCTGTTTTTT
clone_size: -; v_call: TRBV10-3; d_call: -; j_call: TRBJ2-7; cdr3_length: 14; cdr3_aa: CAISDPGTTYEQYF; cdr3_nt: TGTGCCATCAGTGACCCCGGGACAACCTACGAGCAGTACTTC
clone_size: -; v_call: TRBV6-6; d_call: -; j_call: TRBJ2-7; cdr3_length: 16; cdr3_aa: CASSYSRSPGQNEQYF; cdr3_nt: TGTGCCAGCAGTTACTCGAGGTCGCCGGGGCAGAACGAGCAGTACTTC
clone_size: -; v_call: TRBV4-2; d_call: TRBD1; j_call: TRBJ2-7; cdr3_length: 14; cdr3_aa: CASSPAGQGGEQYF; cdr3_nt: TGTGCCAGCAGCCCCGCCGGACAGGGTGGCGAGCAGTACTTC
clone_size: once; v_call: TRBV27; d_call: TRBD2; j_call: TRBJ2-5; cdr3_length: 14; cdr3_aa: CASTSLAGVETQYF; cdr3_nt: TGTGCCAGCACTTCACTAGCGGGAGTTGAGACCCAGTACTTC
clone_size: -; v_call: TRBV7-2; d_call: -; j_call: TRBJ2-7; cdr3_length: 13; cdr3_aa: CASTLGWGYEQYF; cdr3_nt: TGTGCCAGCACTCTGGGTTGGGGGTACGAGCAGTACTTC